This T cell receptor (beta chain) is drawn from a study of shared clonotypes between healthy human individuals. Whole-study results and caveats: Some clonotypes were shared by all four sorted-subset donors, while others were not shared. The non-shared ones had lower generation probabilities than the shared ones.

Naivety among CD8 cells was defined by CD45RO negativity and positive CCR7 selection, thereby excluding terminally differentiated effector memory CD45RA+ cells. Adult Caucasians living in Nashville, Tennessee made up all of the donors. Concerning this clone itself: The antigen is unknown.

Germline V gives CDR1 GTSNPN, CDR2 SVGIG (reference sequence). The length of the CDR3 is 15 residues. Trimming at V came to 7 bases and at J to 1 base, leaving 12 bases not matched to a gene. Every subset had its genomic DNA shared out evenly among several immunoSEQ plates. The assay was immunoSEQ multiplex PCR, and TCRdb's table has in-frame clones only and misses some. The sample holds fewer than 1 million clones, about 96% seen once. This chain links TRBV30 with TRBJ2-7; 8 bases match TRBD2. The clonotype originates from a man younger than 40 in good health. Source material: naive CD8+ T cells sorted from blood. DNA of the CDR3: TGTGCCTCCTTAGGAAGCGGGAGTATATCCTACGAGCAGTACTTC. This gives the protein CASLGSGSISYEQYF.